A selection of T cell receptor beta chains follows, all from one sample in a study of blood T cells in healthy people across ages. TCRdb called the 5' RACE reads again in MiXCR, with one record for every CDR3 protein. The data show hundreds of thousands of distinct CDR3 sequences, with 44% seen just once and around 21% held by the top ten. Sequencing input: blood. The receptors derive from a man aged 60-69 years in good health. CDR3s include the opening cysteine and the closing phenylalanine or tryptophan. Fields, in order: D gene, clone size, J gene, V gene, CDR3 DNA, CDR3 protein. D genes are given only for firm matches. Rows give clone size only sometimes, using once, few, many, or a class for an expanded clone.

>-|-|TRBJ1-4|TRBV19
TGTGCCAGTAGTATAGGGGGAGCTAATGAAAAACTGTTTTTT
CASSIGGANEKLFF
>TRBD1|-|TRBJ2-2|TRBV7-3
TGTGCCAGCAGCCTCAGTGGACAGGGACCGAACACCGGGGAGCTGTTTTTT
CASSLSGQGPNTGELFF
>-|few|TRBJ2-4|TRBV12-3/TRBV12-4
TGTGCCAGCAGTTTGGTGGAAGGAGCCAAAAACATTCAGTACTTC
CASSLVEGAKNIQYF
>-|-|TRBJ2-4|TRBV12-3/TRBV12-4
TGTGCCAGCGGTAATCTGGAGGAGCAGTACTTC
CASGNLEEQYF
>TRBD1|-|TRBJ2-1|TRBV2
TGTGCCAGCAGGTCCGGGACAGGGGGCCACAATGAGCAGTTCTTC
CASRSGTGGHNEQFF
>-|-|TRBJ2-5|TRBV30
TGTGCTAGCCGAGAGTGGGGCACCCAGTACTTC
CASREWGTQYF
>-|few|TRBJ2-3|TRBV7-6
TGTGCCAGCAGCTTAGAGCCCGGGCTATTGGCGGGGTCGTCAAGCACAGATACGCAGTATTTT
CASSLEPGLLAGSSSTDTQYF
>-|-|TRBJ2-5|TRBV20-1
TGCAGTGCTGAGAGGGCCTTCCAAGAGACCCAGTACTTC
CSAERAFQETQYF
>TRBD1|-|TRBJ2-5|TRBV11-1
TGTGCCAGCAGAAGCGGACAGGGGGCCTTTGAGACCCAGTACTTC
CASRSGQGAFETQYF
>-|few|TRBJ2-3|TRBV24-1
TGTGCCACCAATACAGGGTTTACAGATACGCAGTATTTT
CATNTGFTDTQYF
>-|many|TRBJ2-5|TRBV29-1
TGCAGCGACTCCGGGACGCAACAAGAGACCCAGTACTTC
CSDSGTQQETQYF
>TRBD1|-|TRBJ2-4|TRBV10-2
TGCGCCAGCAGTGAGTCTAAGACAGGGATGCCCAAAAACATTCAGTACTTC
CASSESKTGMPKNIQYF
>-|-|TRBJ2-6|TRBV5-1
TGCGCCAGCAGCCCGGACGGCTCTGGGGCCAACGTCCTGACTTTC
CASSPDGSGANVLTF
>TRBD2|-|TRBJ2-3|TRBV3-1
TGTGCCAGCAGCCAAGAATCGACTAGCGGGGGGGCAGATACGCAGTATTTT
CASSQESTSGGADTQYF
>-|-|TRBJ2-5|TRBV7-2
TGTGCCAGCAGCTTAGATATGGGGGGGCGAGAGACCCAGTACTTC
CASSLDMGGRETQYF
>TRBD1|few|TRBJ2-7|TRBV7-9
TGTGCCAGCAGCTTGTTCGACAGGGGGATATCGAGCTACGAGCAGTACTTC
CASSLFDRGISSYEQYF
>-|few|TRBJ2-7|TRBV27
TGTGCCAGCAGCCTAACAGGGCATGGACACTACGAGCAGTACTTC
CASSLTGHGHYEQYF
>-|-|TRBJ1-2|TRBV29-1
TGCAGCGTAGACGGAGTTTGGGGCAACACCTTC
CSVDGVWGNTF
>-|-|TRBJ2-5|TRBV20-1
TGCAGTGCTAGAAAGCAAAGGGGGGGCGGGGAGACCCAGTACTTC
CSARKQRGGGETQYF
>-|-|TRBJ1-1|TRBV6-6
TGTGCTGGGGGGGCCCTTAACACTGAAGCTTTCTTT
CAGGALNTEAFF
>-|-|TRBJ2-3|TRBV20-1
TGCAGTATTAGAGGGGGGGGCTCAGATACGCAGTATTTT
CSIRGGGSDTQYF
>-|once|TRBJ2-4|TRBV9
TGTGCCAGCAGCGTAGAAATGGGCGGCAAAAACATTCAGTACTTC
CASSVEMGGKNIQYF
>-|-|TRBJ2-2|TRBV7-9
TGTGCCAGCAGTAAAGGGGACCAGGGCGCTACCGGGGAGCTGTTTTTT
CASSKGDQGATGELFF
>-|-|TRBJ2-7|TRBV20-1
TGCAGTGCACAATCCCACCAGGGATCCTACGAGCAGTACTTC
CSAQSHQGSYEQYF
>-|-|TRBJ1-6|TRBV6-5
TGTGCCAGCAGTAACTCCGTTAATTCACCCCTCCACTTT
CASSNSVNSPLHF
>-|-|TRBJ2-7|TRBV5-1
TGCGCCAGCAGCCAACAGGGTCCCTCCTACGAGCAGTACTTC
CASSQQGPSYEQYF
>TRBD1|-|TRBJ2-7|TRBV7-2
TGTGCCAGCAGCTCCGTCACAGGGGGCTCGTACGAGCAGTACTTC
CASSSVTGGSYEQYF
>-|few|TRBJ1-6|TRBV6-5
TGTGCCAGCAGTTACTCGGGCAGACAACCCTCACCCCTCCACTTT
CASSYSGRQPSPLHF
>TRBD1|many|TRBJ1-4|TRBV7-2
TGTGCCAGCAGCTTCCGAGACAGGGGCAGGACTAATGAAAAACTGTTTTTT
CASSFRDRGRTNEKLFF
>-|-|TRBJ2-5|TRBV5-4
TGTGCCAGCAGCTACCTGGGGTCTGGAGAGACCCAGTACTTC
CASSYLGSGETQYF
>-|once|TRBJ2-7|TRBV12-3/TRBV12-4
TGTGCCAGCAGAGACGACAGGTACGAGCAGTACTTC
CASRDDRYEQYF
>TRBD1|-|TRBJ1-6|TRBV4-3
TGCGCCAGCAGCCAAGACTTACGGGACAGCCATAATTCACCCCTCCACTTT
CASSQDLRDSHNSPLHF
>TRBD1|-|TRBJ2-6|TRBV12-3/TRBV12-4
TGTGCCAGCAGTTTAGGACAGGGGCCCCTCTCTGGGGCCAACGTCCTGAGTTTC
CASSLGQGPLSGANVLSF
>TRBD1|few|TRBJ2-6|TRBV18
TGTGCCAGCTCACCACCCAAGGGGGCGCCGAACGTCCTGACTTTC
CASSPPKGAPNVLTF
>TRBD1|few|TRBJ2-1|TRBV27
TGTGCGACAGGGCTCCAACCATATGTGGATGAGCAGTTCTTC
CATGLQPYVDEQFF
>-|-|TRBJ1-5|TRBV6-2/TRBV6-3
TGTGCCAGCAGTTTGGGTATTCGGGAGCCACAGCATTTT
CASSLGIREPQHF
>-|-|TRBJ2-3|TRBV20-1
TGCAGTGCCCCAGGGGGAGGTGGAGCTAGCACAGATACGCGGTATTTT
CSAPGGGGASTDTRYF
>TRBD1|-|TRBJ1-6|TRBV28
TGTGCCAGCAGAGGTACCACAGGGGCTCTGAATTCACCCCTCCACTTT
CASRGTTGALNSPLHF
>-|-|TRBJ2-5|TRBV7-4
TGTGCCAGCAGCTTCGGGCGTAACCAACAAGAGACCCAGTACTTC
CASSFGRNQQETQYF
>TRBD1|many|TRBJ2-5|TRBV4-1
TGCGCCAGCAGCCAAACAGGGGAAGAGACCCAGTACTTC
CASSQTGEETQYF
>TRBD1|-|TRBJ1-5|TRBV28
TGTGCCAGCAATGACAGGGGGCGTATACAGCCCCAGCATTTT
CASNDRGRIQPQHF
>-|-|TRBJ2-5|TRBV28
TGTGCCAGCAGTATCCGCAGGGGAGAGACCCAGTACTTC
CASSIRRGETQYF
>-|-|TRBJ1-2|TRBV19
TGTGCCAGTAGTGAGGACAGAATTCGAGATGGCTACACCTTC
CASSEDRIRDGYTF
>-|-|TRBJ2-5|TRBV5-1
TGCGCCAGCAGCATGGGGACTGAATGGCAGGAGACCCAGTACTTC
CASSMGTEWQETQYF
>-|few|TRBJ2-5|TRBV6-2/TRBV6-3
TGTGCCAGCAGTTACTCGACCCTTGGGGAGACCCAGTACTTC
CASSYSTLGETQYF
>-|many|TRBJ2-1|TRBV7-2
TGTGCCAGCAGCTTAGACCGGGGAACCTACAATGAGCAGTTCTTC
CASSLDRGTYNEQFF
>-|-|TRBJ1-2|TRBV18
TGTGCCAGCTCACCACCTTTTTCGGATAACTATGGCTACACCTTC
CASSPPFSDNYGYTF
>TRBD2|few|TRBJ2-5|TRBV20-1
TGCAGTGCCTCCCCCGGGGGGGCCCAAGAGACCCAGTACTTC
CSASPGGAQETQYF
>-|-|TRBJ1-4|TRBV7-9
TGTGCCAGCAGCTTAGGGTCCTCGGGGGCAAGAGAAAAACTGTTTTTT
CASSLGSSGAREKLFF
>TRBD1|few|TRBJ1-5|TRBV20-1
TGCAGTGCTAGAGAGACAGGGGGCAATCAGCCCCAGCATTTT
CSARETGGNQPQHF
>TRBD2|few|TRBJ2-3|TRBV12-3/TRBV12-4
TGTGCCAGCAGTACTCTACTAGCGGGGGGCACAGATACGCAGTATTTT
CASSTLLAGGTDTQYF
>-|-|TRBJ1-2|TRBV28
TGTGCCAGCCGTCCCCCCAGGGTTACTGGCTACACCTTC
CASRPPRVTGYTF
>-|-|TRBJ2-7|TRBV20-1
TGCAGTGCTAGAGATCCGAGACTAGCCTACGAGCAGTACTTC
CSARDPRLAYEQYF
>TRBD1|-|TRBJ2-5|TRBV7-9
TGTGCCAGCAGCGCAGGGGGCGCCCAGACCCAGTACTTC
CASSAGGAQTQYF
>-|many|TRBJ2-6|TRBV29-1
TGCAGCGTTGTGGGGGTAGCACTCTCTGGGGCCAACGTCCTGACTTTC
CSVVGVALSGANVLTF
>-|once|TRBJ1-1|TRBV3-1
TGTGCCAGCAGCCAAAGCAGGGCTTTGAACACTGAAGCTTTCTTT
CASSQSRALNTEAFF
>TRBD2|-|TRBJ2-5|TRBV20-1
TGCAGTGCTACCTATGGACTAGCGGGGGGAGTTCAGCAGTACTTC
CSATYGLAGGVQQYF
>TRBD2|-|TRBJ2-6|TRBV12-3/TRBV12-4
TGTGCCAGCAGTTTCAGGCGGGGGATCTCTGGGGCCAACGTCCTGACTTTC
CASSFRRGISGANVLTF
>-|many|TRBJ2-6|TRBV4-3
TGCGCCAGCAGCCAAGAACCGGTAAGGAGCTCTGGGGCCAACGTCCTGACTTTC
CASSQEPVRSSGANVLTF
>-|-|TRBJ2-5|TRBV4-3
TGCGCCAGCAGCCAAGAAATGGGGGGACACAATGGGCAGTACTTC
CASSQEMGGHNGQYF